This is a list of T cell receptor beta chains from one sample in a study of CD8 T cells in ankylosing spondylitis. Each CDR3 protein gets one entry after TCRdb re-called the 5' RACE reads with MiXCR. Of 7,500 to 10,000 distinct CDR3 sequences in the sample, 6% were seen once. The sequenced material came from blood, either unsorted or a sorted T cell fraction (not recorded which). These receptors were obtained from a female donor with ankylosing spondylitis or in good health (not recorded which). CDR3s include the opening cysteine and the closing phenylalanine or tryptophan. D genes are given only for firm matches. The size entry is marked missing in some rows and otherwise reads once, few, many or a size class.

medium-sized	TRBV9	TRBJ2-2	15	.	CASSVSGANTGELFF	TGTGCCAGCAGCGTATCAGGGGCGAACACCGGGGAGCTGTTTTTT
many	TRBV9	TRBJ2-7	17	TRBD2	CASSASGTSGSAYEQYF	TGTGCCAGCAGCGCCTCCGGGACTAGCGGTTCAGCGTACGAGCAGTACTTC
many	TRBV9	TRBJ2-3	16	TRBD1	CASSTATGDSTDTQYF	TGTGCCAGCAGCACCGCGACAGGGGACAGCACAGATACGCAGTATTTT
many	TRBV9	TRBJ1-3	14	.	CASSDRFSGNTIYF	TGTGCCAGCAGCGATCGGTTCTCTGGAAACACCATATATTTT
.	TRBV9	TRBJ2-3	16	.	CASSVGGSPHTDTQYF	TGTGCCAGCAGCGTAGGAGGCAGTCCTCACACAGATACGCAGTATTTT
many	TRBV9	TRBJ2-2	12	.	CASIGPTGELFF	TGTGCCAGCATCGGCCCAACCGGGGAGCTGTTTTTT
many	TRBV9	TRBJ2-3	12	.	CASSVGTDTQYF	TGTGCCAGCAGCGTAGGCACAGATACGCAGTATTTT
few	TRBV9	TRBJ2-1	16	.	CASSVGTLMAYNEQFF	TGTGCCAGCAGCGTAGGGACTTTAATGGCCTACAATGAGCAGTTCTTC
many	TRBV9	TRBJ2-2	16	TRBD2	CASSVTSGTVTGELFF	TGTGCCAGCAGCGTGACTAGCGGGACGGTAACCGGGGAGCTGTTTTTT
.	TRBV9	TRBJ2-1	15	TRBD2	CASSVGGGTYNEQFF	TGTGCCAGCAGCGTAGGCGGGGGTACCTACAATGAGCAGTTCTTC
many	TRBV9	TRBJ2-1	15	TRBD1	CASSVARGLDNEQFF	TGTGCCAGCAGCGTGGCCAGGGGGCTCGATAATGAGCAGTTCTTC
many	TRBV9	TRBJ2-1	17	TRBD2	CASSVGSEGLVYNEQFF	TGTGCCAGCAGCGTAGGGTCTGAGGGACTAGTTTACAATGAGCAGTTCTTC
.	TRBV9	TRBJ1-2	14	.	CASSLSLQDYGYTF	TGTGCCAGCAGCCTCTCCCTGCAGGACTATGGCTACACCTTC
many	TRBV9	TRBJ1-2	15	TRBD1	CASSPWTGSNYGYTF	TGTGCCAGCAGCCCATGGACAGGGTCTAACTATGGCTACACCTTC
many	TRBV9	TRBJ1-1	16	TRBD1	CASSGNIGDSNTEAFF	TGTGCCAGCAGCGGCAACATAGGGGACAGTAACACTGAAGCTTTCTTT
many	TRBV9	TRBJ1-1	12	.	CASSGQNTEAFF	TGTGCCAGCAGCGGACAGAACACTGAAGCTTTCTTT
many	TRBV9	TRBJ1-5	15	.	CASSAWDTLNQPQHF	TGTGCCAGCAGCGCATGGGACACCCTAAATCAGCCCCAGCATTTT
few	TRBV9	TRBJ2-5	15	.	CASSVEGQVSETQYF	TGTGCCAGCAGCGTAGAGGGGCAGGTTTCGGAGACCCAGTACTTC
many	TRBV9	TRBJ2-2	15	TRBD1	CASSPTGGWTGELFF	TGTGCCAGCAGCCCGACAGGGGGCTGGACCGGGGAGCTGTTTTTT
many	TRBV9	TRBJ1-3	13	.	CASGGNSGNTIYF	TGTGCCAGCGGGGGAAACTCTGGAAACACCATATATTTT
medium-sized	TRBV9	TRBJ1-1	14	.	CASSAVPGVERAFF	TGTGCCAGCAGCGCAGTGCCCGGGGTTGAGCGCGCTTTCTTT
many	TRBV9	TRBJ1-2	14	.	CASSVAQGNYGYTF	TGTGCCAGCAGCGTAGCCCAAGGCAACTATGGCTACACCTTC
many	TRBV9	TRBJ2-5	13	.	CASSADSQETQYF	TGTGCCAGCAGCGCGGACAGCCAAGAGACCCAGTACTTC
many	TRBV9	TRBJ2-7	15	.	CASSVGSDGTYEQYF	TGTGCCAGCAGCGTAGGATCCGACGGAACCTACGAGCAGTACTTC
many	TRBV9	TRBJ1-2	16	.	CASSGQDGSYIYGYTF	TGTGCCAGCAGCGGGCAGGACGGATCATATATTTATGGCTACACCTTC
few	TRBV9	TRBJ2-3	15	TRBD2	CASSVARGDGDTQYF	TGTGCCAGCAGCGTAGCGCGGGGGGACGGAGATACGCAGTATTTT